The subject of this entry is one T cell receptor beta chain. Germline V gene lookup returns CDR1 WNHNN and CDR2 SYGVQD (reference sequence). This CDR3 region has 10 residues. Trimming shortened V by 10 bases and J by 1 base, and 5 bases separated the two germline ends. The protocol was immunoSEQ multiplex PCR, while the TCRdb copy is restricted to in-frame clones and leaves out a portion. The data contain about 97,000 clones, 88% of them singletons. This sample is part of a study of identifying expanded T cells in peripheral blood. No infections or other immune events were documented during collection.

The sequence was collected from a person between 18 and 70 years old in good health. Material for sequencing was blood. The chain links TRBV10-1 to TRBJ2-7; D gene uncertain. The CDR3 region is CATVSYEQYF. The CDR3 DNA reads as TGCGCCACGGTATCCTACGAGCAGTACTTC.